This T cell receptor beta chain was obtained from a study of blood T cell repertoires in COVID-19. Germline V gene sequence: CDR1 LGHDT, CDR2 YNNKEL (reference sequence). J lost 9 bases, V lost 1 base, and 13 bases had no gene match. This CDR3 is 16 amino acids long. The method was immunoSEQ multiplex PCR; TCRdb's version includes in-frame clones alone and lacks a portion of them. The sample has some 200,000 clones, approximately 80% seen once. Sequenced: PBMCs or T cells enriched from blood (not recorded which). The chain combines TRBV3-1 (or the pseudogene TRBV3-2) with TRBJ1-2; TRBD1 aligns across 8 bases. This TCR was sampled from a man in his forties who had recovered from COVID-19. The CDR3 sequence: CASSQAGQGAYYSYTF. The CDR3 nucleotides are TGTGCCAGCAGCCAAGCAGGACAGGGTGCATATTATAGCTACACCTTC.